One T cell receptor beta chain is described in this entry. The data belong to a study of blood T cell repertoires in COVID-19. CDR3 length: 14 amino acids. Trimming pared 7 bases from V and 0 bases from J, leaving 12 bases between. Germline V gene sequence: CDR1 LNHDA, CDR2 SQIVND (reference sequence). Profiled with immunoSEQ multiplex PCR; TCRdb holds only in-frame clones, not every one. The sample consists of over 90,000 clones, about 86% of them appearing once. The V and J genes are TRBV19 and TRBJ1-1; D unclear. The sequencing input was peripheral blood. The receptor's source is a woman in her fifties or sixties in a cohort sampled during active or convalescent COVID-19. CDR3: CASIGHLMNTEAFF. In DNA form, the CDR3 reads TGTGCCAGTATCGGTCACCTCATGAACACTGAAGCTTTCTTT. The full variable domain, rest sourced from reference TRBV19 and TRBJ1-1, is DGGITQSPKYLFRKEGQNVTLSCEQNLNHDAMYWYRQDPGQGLRLIYYSQIVNDFQKGDIAEGYSVSREKKESFPLTVTSAQKNPTAFYLCASIGHLMNTEAFFGQGTRLTVV.